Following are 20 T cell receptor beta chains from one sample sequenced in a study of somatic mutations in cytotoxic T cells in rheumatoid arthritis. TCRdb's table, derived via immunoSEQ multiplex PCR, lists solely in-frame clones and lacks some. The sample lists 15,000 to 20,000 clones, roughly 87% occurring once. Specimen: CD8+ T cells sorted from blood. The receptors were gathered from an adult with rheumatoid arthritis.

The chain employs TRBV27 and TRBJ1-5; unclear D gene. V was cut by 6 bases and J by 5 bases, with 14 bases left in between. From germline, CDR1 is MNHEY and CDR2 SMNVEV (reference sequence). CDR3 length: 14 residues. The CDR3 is CASSLKSWDQPQHF. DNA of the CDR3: TGTGCCAGCAGCCTAAAGTCCTGGGATCAGCCCCAGCATTTT.

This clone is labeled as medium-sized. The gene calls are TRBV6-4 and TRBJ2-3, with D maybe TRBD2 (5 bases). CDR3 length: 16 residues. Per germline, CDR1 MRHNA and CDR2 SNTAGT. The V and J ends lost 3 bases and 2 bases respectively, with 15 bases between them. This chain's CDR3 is CASSDKESSDTDTQYF. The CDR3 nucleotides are TGTGCCAGCAGTGATAAGGAGAGTAGCGACACAGATACGCAGTATTTT.

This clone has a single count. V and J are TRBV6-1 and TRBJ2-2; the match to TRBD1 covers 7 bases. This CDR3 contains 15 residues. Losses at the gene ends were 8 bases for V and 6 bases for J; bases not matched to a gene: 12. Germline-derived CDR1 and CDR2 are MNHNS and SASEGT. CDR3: CASLRSTGRAGELFF. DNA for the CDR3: TGTGCCAGCTTAAGATCGACAGGGCGGGCCGGGGAGCTGTTTTTT.

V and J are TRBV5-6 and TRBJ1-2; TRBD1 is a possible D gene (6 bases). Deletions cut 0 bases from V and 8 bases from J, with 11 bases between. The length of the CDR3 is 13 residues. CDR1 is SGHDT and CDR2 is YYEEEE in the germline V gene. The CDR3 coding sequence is TGTGCCAGCAGCTTGGTCACAGGGAAAGGCTACACCTTC. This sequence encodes CASSLVTGKGYTF.

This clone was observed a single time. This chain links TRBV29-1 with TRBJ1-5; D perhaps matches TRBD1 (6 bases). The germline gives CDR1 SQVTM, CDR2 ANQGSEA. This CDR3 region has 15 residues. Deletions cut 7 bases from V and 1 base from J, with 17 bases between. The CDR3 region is CSAEIPGASNQPQHF. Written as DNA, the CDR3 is TGCAGCGCCGAAATTCCGGGGGCAAGCAATCAGCCCCAGCATTTT.

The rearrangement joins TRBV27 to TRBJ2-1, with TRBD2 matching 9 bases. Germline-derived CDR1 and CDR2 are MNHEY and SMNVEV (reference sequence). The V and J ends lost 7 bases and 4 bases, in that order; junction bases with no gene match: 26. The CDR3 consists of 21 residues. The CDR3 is CASIGVFRKTGLAGGYNEQFF. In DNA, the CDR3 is TGTGCCAGCATCGGTGTTTTCCGGAAAACGGGACTAGCTGGTGGGTACAATGAGCAGTTCTTC.

The CDR3 bases are TGTGCCAGTAGTATCGGGTTGACCCAATTAGAAGAGCAGTACTTC. It yields the protein CASSIGLTQLEEQYF. The chain joins TRBV19 to TRBJ2-7, with D uncertain. The CDR3 is made up of 15 amino acids. The germline V and J ends were trimmed by 3 bases and 7 bases, with 19 bases remaining between them. Germline CDR1 reads LNHDA; CDR2 reads SQIVND (reference sequence).

CDR3 amino acids: CASSLVPSDGYTF. The CDR3 bases are TGTGCCAGCAGCTTAGTCCCCAGTGATGGCTACACCTTC. The gene calls are TRBV7-9 and TRBJ1-2, with D unresolved. Germline V gene sequence: CDR1 SEHNR, CDR2 FQNEAQ (reference sequence). The V and J ends lost 1 base and 6 bases respectively, with 9 bases between them. This CDR3 contains 13 residues.

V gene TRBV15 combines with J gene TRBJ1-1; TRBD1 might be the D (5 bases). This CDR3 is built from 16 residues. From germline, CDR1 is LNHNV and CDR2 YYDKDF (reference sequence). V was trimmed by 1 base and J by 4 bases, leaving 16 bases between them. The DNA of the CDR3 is TGTGCCACCAGCAGAGGTAGAGGCAGGGAGGGCACTGAAGCTTTCTTT. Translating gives CATSRGRGREGTEAFF. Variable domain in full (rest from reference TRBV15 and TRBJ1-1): DAMVIQNPRYQVTQFGKPVTLSCSQTLNHNVMYWYQQKSSQAPKLLFHYYDKDFNNEADTPDNFQSRRPNTSFCFLDIRSPGLGDTAMYLCATSRGRGREGTEAFFGQGTRLTVV.

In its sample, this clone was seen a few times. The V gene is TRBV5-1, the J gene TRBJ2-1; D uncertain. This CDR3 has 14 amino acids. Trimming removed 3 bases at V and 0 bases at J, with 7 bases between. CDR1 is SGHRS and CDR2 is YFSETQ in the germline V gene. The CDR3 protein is CASSSESSYNEQFF. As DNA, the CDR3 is TGCGCCAGCAGCTCCGAAAGCTCCTACAATGAGCAGTTCTTC.

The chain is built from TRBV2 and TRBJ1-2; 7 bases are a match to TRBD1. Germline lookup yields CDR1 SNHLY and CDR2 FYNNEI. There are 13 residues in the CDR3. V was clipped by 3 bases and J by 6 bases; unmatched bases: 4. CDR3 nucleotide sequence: TGTGCCAGCAGTGACGGGACAGAAGATGGCTACACCTTC. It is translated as CASSDGTEDGYTF.

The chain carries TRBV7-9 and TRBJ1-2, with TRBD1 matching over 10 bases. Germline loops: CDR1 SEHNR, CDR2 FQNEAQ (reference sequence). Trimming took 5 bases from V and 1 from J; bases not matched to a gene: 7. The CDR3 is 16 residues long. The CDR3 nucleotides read TGTGCCAGCAGCGGCCCCGGGACAGGGGATAACTATGGCTACACCTTC. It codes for CASSGPGTGDNYGYTF.

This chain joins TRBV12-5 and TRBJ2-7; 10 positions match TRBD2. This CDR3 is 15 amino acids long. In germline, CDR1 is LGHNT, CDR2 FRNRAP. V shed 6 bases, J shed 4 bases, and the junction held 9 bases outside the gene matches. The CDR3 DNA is TGTGCTAGTGGACCTCCCGGGACTAGCGTTTACGAGCAGTACTTC. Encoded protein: CASGPPGTSVYEQYF. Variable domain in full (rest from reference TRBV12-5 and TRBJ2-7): DARVTQTPRHKVTEMGQEVTMRCQPILGHNTVFWYRQTMMQGLELLAYFRNRAPLDDSGMPKDRFSAEMPDATLATLKIQPSEPRDSAVYFCASGPPGTSVYEQYFGPGTRLTVT.

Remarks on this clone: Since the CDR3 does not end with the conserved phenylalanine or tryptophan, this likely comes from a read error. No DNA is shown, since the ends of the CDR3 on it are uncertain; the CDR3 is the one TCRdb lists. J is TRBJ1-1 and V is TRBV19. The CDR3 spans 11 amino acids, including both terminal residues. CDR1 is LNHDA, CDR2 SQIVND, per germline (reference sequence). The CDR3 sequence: CASTTPTPGPD.

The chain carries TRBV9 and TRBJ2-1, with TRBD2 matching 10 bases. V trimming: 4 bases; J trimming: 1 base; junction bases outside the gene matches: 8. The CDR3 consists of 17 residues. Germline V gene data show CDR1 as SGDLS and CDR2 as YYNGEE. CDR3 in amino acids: CASSPRLAGVSYNEQFF. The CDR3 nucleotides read TGTGCCAGCAGCCCCCGCCTAGCGGGGGTTTCCTACAATGAGCAGTTCTTC.

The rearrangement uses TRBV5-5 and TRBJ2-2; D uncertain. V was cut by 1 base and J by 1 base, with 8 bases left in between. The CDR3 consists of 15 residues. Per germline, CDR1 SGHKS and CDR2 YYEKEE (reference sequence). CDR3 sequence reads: CASSLQHLNTGELFF. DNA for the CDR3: TGTGCCAGCAGCTTGCAACACTTGAACACCGGGGAGCTGTTTTTT.

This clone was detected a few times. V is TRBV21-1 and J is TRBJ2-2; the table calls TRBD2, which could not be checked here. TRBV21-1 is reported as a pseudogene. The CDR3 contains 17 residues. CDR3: CASSKGSGVRNTGELFF. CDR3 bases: TGTGCCAGCAGCAAAGGGTCCGGGGTAAGAAACACCGGGGAGCTGTTTTTT.

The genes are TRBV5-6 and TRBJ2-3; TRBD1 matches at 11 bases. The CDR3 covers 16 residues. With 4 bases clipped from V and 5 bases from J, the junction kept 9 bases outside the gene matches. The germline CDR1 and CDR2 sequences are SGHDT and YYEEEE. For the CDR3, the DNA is TGTGCCAGCAGCGCACTTACCGGGACAGGGGGAGATACGCAGTATTTT. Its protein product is CASSALTGTGGDTQYF.

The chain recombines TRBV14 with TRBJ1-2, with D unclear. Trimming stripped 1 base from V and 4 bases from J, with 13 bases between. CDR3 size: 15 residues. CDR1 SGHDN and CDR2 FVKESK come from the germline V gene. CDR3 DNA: TGTGCCAGCAGCCAAGGTGAAGCGGAATCCTATGGCTACACCTTC. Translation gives CASSQGEAESYGYTF.

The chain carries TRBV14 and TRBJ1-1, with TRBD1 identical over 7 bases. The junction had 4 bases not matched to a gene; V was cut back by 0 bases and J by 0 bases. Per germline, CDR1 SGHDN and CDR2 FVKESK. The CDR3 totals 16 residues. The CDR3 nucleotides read TGTGCCAGCAGCCAAGACCAGGGGGGGATGAACACTGAAGCTTTCTTT. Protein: CASSQDQGGMNTEAFF. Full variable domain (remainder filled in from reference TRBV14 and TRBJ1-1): EAGVTQFPSHSVIEKGQTVTLRCDPISGHDNLYWYRRVMGKEIKFLLHFVKESKQDESGMPNNRFLAERTGGTYSTLKVQPAELEDSGVYFCASSQDQGGMNTEAFFGQGTRLTVV.